The 17 T cell receptor beta chains listed next were all sequenced from one sample in a study of T cell changes during pregnancy in multiple sclerosis. The data were produced by immunoSEQ multiplex PCR, yet TCRdb's version contains in-frame clones alone and is incomplete. The sample lists roughly 80,000 clones; roughly 93% were seen once. Sequenced material: peripheral blood, taken in the second trimester of pregnancy. The origin of the receptors is a female donor with multiple sclerosis, enrolled in a pregnancy study.

The CDR3 sequence: CASSPPGDWVGYTF. The CDR3 DNA reads as TGTGCCAGCTCCCCTCCGGGGGACTGGGTGGGCTACACCTTC. The rearrangement joins TRBV5-4 to TRBJ1-2, with a possible D match to TRBD1 (5 bases). Trimming stripped 7 bases from V and 8 bases from J, with 21 bases between. This CDR3 region has 14 residues. Germline V gene sequence: CDR1 SGHNT, CDR2 YYREEE (reference sequence).

The chain carries TRBV7-8 and TRBJ2-3; D is unresolved. Deletions cut 2 bases from V and 5 bases from J, with 11 bases between. Germline assignment: CDR1 SGHVS and CDR2 FQNEAQ. CDR3 length equals 14 residues. The CDR3 spells CASSLRQAGDTQYF. In DNA, the CDR3 is TGTGCCAGCAGCTTAAGGCAGGCAGGAGATACGCAGTATTTT.

This clone has a handful of counts. This chain uses TRBV19 with TRBJ1-6, with 7 nucleotides matching TRBD1. The CDR3 runs 13 residues. V lost 9 bases, J lost 8 bases, and 7 bases stayed unmatched. Looked up from germline, CDR1 is LNHDA and CDR2 is SQIVND (reference sequence). The DNA for the CDR3 is TGTGCCAGCAAGGGGGCTGGTCATTCACCCCTCCACTTT. Protein sequence: CASKGAGHSPLHF.

The chain has TRBV5-6 and TRBJ1-4; no reliable D call. Trimming took 1 base from V and 8 from J, leaving 9 bases between them. Germline V gene sequence: CDR1 SGHDT, CDR2 YYEEEE. The CDR3 length is 13 residues. CDR3 coding DNA: TGTGCCAGCAGCTTGACGGGGTGGGAAAAACTGTTTTTT. Amino acid sequence: CASSLTGWEKLFF.

The V call is TRBV9, the J call TRBJ2-7; TRBD2 matches at 11 bases. The CDR3 totals 15 residues. Germline loops: CDR1 SGDLS, CDR2 YYNGEE. Trimming took 2 bases from V and 3 from J; bases not matched to a gene: 4. The CDR3 DNA sequence: TGTGCCAGCAGCGTTACTAGCGGGGGATTCTACGAGCAGTACTTC. Its protein product is CASSVTSGGFYEQYF.

The chain is built from TRBV29-1 and TRBJ2-2, with 7 bases lining up with TRBD2. Germline V gene sequence: CDR1 SQVTM, CDR2 ANQGSEA. The CDR3 runs 15 residues. CDR3 DNA sequence: TGCGCAGCCACACCGCAGGGAGGGGACACCGGGGAGCTGTTTTTT. It encodes CAATPQGGDTGELFF.

The chain couples TRBV5-1 to TRBJ2-2, with D perhaps TRBD1 (6 bases). The CDR3 is 14 residues long. Germline CDR1 SGHRS, CDR2 YFSETQ. V shed 0 bases and J shed 4 bases, with 7 bases lying between them. The CDR3 is CASSLAQGTGELFF. The DNA for the CDR3 is TGCGCCAGCAGCTTGGCACAGGGCACCGGGGAGCTGTTTTTT.

About this clone: Sequence at one end of the junction differs from germline and may be a read error. The chain recombines TRBV20-1 with TRBJ2-1; D gene ambiguous. This CDR3 comprises 11 residues. Germline CDR1 reads DFQATT; CDR2 reads SNEGSKA (reference sequence). The CDR3 region is CSAGDGNEQFF. The DNA for the CDR3 is TGCAGTGCTGGAGACGGGAATGAGCAGTTCTTC.

The V and J genes are TRBV7-9 and TRBJ1-1, with 8 nucleotides matching TRBD1. The CDR3 is made up of 16 amino acids. Germline CDR1 and CDR2: SEHNR and FQNEAQ (reference sequence). The trim removed 7 bases at V and 0 bases at J, leaving 10 bases unmatched. The chain's CDR3 is CASNTDRAGLNTEAFF. The CDR3 DNA reads TGTGCCAGCAACACGGACAGGGCCGGCCTGAACACTGAAGCTTTCTTT.

The rearrangement links TRBV28 to TRBJ1-1, with TRBD1 matching 12 bases. V lost 10 bases to trimming and J lost 2 bases; unmatched junction nucleotides: 2. The CDR3 contains 13 residues. Germline V lookup: CDR1 MDHEN, CDR2 SYDVKM. The CDR3 is CAIGTGGNTEAFF. As DNA, the CDR3 is TGTGCCATCGGGACAGGGGGCAACACTGAAGCTTTCTTT.

The J gene is TRBJ1-2, the V gene TRBV29-1; D is possibly TRBD1 (6 bases). Trimming left V 5 bases short and J 8 bases short, with 18 bases between. This CDR3 has 13 amino acids. In germline, CDR1 is SQVTM, CDR2 ANQGSEA. This CDR3 reads CSVPPGHLGGYTF. The CDR3 nucleotides are TGCAGCGTTCCTCCGGGACACTTAGGCGGCTACACCTTC.

This chain links TRBV11-2 with TRBJ1-5; D is unclear. The V and J ends lost 1 base and 6 bases respectively, with 7 bases between them. CDR1 and CDR2 from the germline V gene are SGHAT and FQNNGV. This CDR3 has 13 residues. The CDR3 reads CASSLAPSQPQHF. The DNA of the CDR3 is TGTGCCAGCAGCTTAGCTCCTAGTCAGCCCCAGCATTTT.

The chain carries TRBV28 and TRBJ1-3, with a tentative D call TRBD1 (6 bases). The germline V gene has CDR1 MDHEN and CDR2 SYDVKM. This CDR3 contains 15 residues. V was shortened by 5 bases and J by 2 bases, with 13 bases between the two germline ends. The CDR3 here is CASSKLTGTGNTIYF. The CDR3 DNA is TGTGCCAGCAGTAAACTCACAGGGACTGGAAACACCATATATTTT.

The genes are TRBV4-2 and TRBJ2-1, with 9 bases lining up with TRBD2. This CDR3 contains 18 residues. Trimming removed 0 bases from V and 7 bases from J; junction bases left unmatched: 13. Germline CDR1 and CDR2: LGHNA and YNFKEQ. The CDR3 sequence is CASSQDPTAGGWENEQFF. In DNA, the CDR3 is TGTGCCAGCAGCCAAGATCCAACAGCGGGGGGCTGGGAAAATGAGCAGTTCTTC.

This chain joins TRBV29-1 and TRBJ1-1; D is ambiguous. V lost 1 base and J lost 1, with 4 bases in between. CDR1 and CDR2 (germline): SQVTM, ANQGSEA. The CDR3 has 12 residues. The CDR3 spells CSVEVKNTEAFF. CDR3 nucleotide sequence: TGCAGCGTTGAAGTAAAGAACACTGAAGCTTTCTTT.

The CDR3 spells CASGFREQSQAFF. For the CDR3, the DNA is TGTGCTAGTGGTTTCCGGGAACAGTCTCAAGCTTTCTTT. The chain carries TRBV12-5 and TRBJ1-1; D is uncertain. V was clipped by 3 bases and J by 9 bases, with 14 bases between them. The CDR3 runs 13 residues. Germline lookup yields CDR1 LGHNT and CDR2 FRNRAP. Drawing the rest from reference TRBV12-5 and TRBJ1-1, the complete variable domain is DARVTQTPRHKVTEMGQEVTMRCQPILGHNTVFWYRQTMMQGLELLAYFRNRAPLDDSGMPKDRFSAEMPDATLATLKIQPSEPRDSAVYFCASGFREQSQAFFGQGTRLTVV.

V usage is TRBV6-5 and J usage is TRBJ1-4; 7 bases are a match to TRBD1. The CDR3 is 15 amino acids. Unmatched junction bases numbered 11, after V lost 5 bases and J lost 8 bases. The germline gives CDR1 MNHEY, CDR2 SVGAGI. Written as DNA, the CDR3 is TGTGCCAGCAGTCCGAAGGGGGCGTCGGGGGAAAAACTGTTTTTT. Protein product: CASSPKGASGEKLFF.